This T cell receptor (beta chain) was retrieved from a study of shared clonotypes between healthy human individuals. For the study at large: The plates for each donor numbered three CD4 naive, three CD4 memory, two CD8 naive and one CD8 memory. Findings of the study overall: Tissues were not sampled, only blood, and their repertoires likely differ.

The table came from immunoSEQ multiplex PCR; TCRdb's copy has only in-frame clones and leaves some out. This table holds 2.3 million or so clones, 85% to 95% found once. This clone came up once. Antigen: not known. The CDR3 length is 15 residues. V was trimmed by 4 bases and J by 7 bases, leaving 16 bases between them. Germline V gene lookup returns CDR1 MDHEN and CDR2 SYDVKM. From CD4+ cells came CD45RA+ naive and CD45RA-negative memory subsets. Sequencing input: naive CD4+ T cells from PBMCs. The subset: CD45RA+ positively selected. V usage is TRBV28 and J usage is TRBJ1-4; no firm D call. The clonotype comes from a man younger than 30 in good health. Some clones in this sample may be carry-over from other donors' samples. As DNA, the CDR3 is TGTGCCAGCAGTTCCCCTGGGTCGTTCAGTGAAAAACTGTTTTTT. Encoded protein: CASSSPGSFSEKLFF.